The 27 T cell receptor beta chains below were found in one sample sequenced in a study of T cells and Merkel cell carcinoma outcomes. The assay was immunoSEQ multiplex PCR, and TCRdb's table has in-frame clones only and misses some. The repertoire includes thousands of clones, over 90% of them detected once, and approximately 1.7% sits in the top ten. The sample consisted of tumor tissue from Merkel cell carcinoma. The source is a human donor with Merkel cell carcinoma.

CDR3 DNA: TGTGCCAGCAGCATTAGCGGAAAAGAGACCCAGTACTTC. Translation: CASSISGKETQYF. V usage is TRBV7-9 and J usage is TRBJ2-5, with D maybe TRBD2 (6 bases). Germline V gene sequence: CDR1 SEHNR, CDR2 FQNEAQ (reference sequence). V lost 5 bases to trimming and J lost 3 bases, with 10 bases between them. The CDR3 covers 13 residues.

The chain employs TRBV7-2 and TRBJ2-7, with 10 bases aligning to TRBD2. CDR1 and CDR2 (germline): SGHTA, FQGNSA. This CDR3 has 14 amino acids. With V trimmed by 6 bases and J by 2 bases, 4 bases remained unmatched. The CDR3 DNA reads TGTGCCAGCAGGCTTCTAGCGGGGGCCTACGAGCAGTACTTC. Protein sequence: CASRLLAGAYEQYF.

V and J are TRBV7-6 and TRBJ2-2, with 14 bases aligning to TRBD2. The junction had 5 bases not matched to a gene; V was cut back by 5 bases and J by 6 bases. This CDR3 is 16 amino acids long. Germline assignment: CDR1 SGHVS and CDR2 FNYEAQ. Here the CDR3 DNA reads TGTGCCAGCAGCCCCCAGACTAGCGGGGGGGCCGGGGAGCTGTTTTTT. Amino acid sequence: CASSPQTSGGAGELFF. Full variable domain (rest looked up from reference TRBV7-6 and TRBJ2-2): GAGVSQSPRYKVTKRGQDVALRCDPISGHVSLYWYRQALGQGPEFLTYFNYEAQQDKSGLPNDRFSAERPEGSISTLTIQRTEQRDSAMYRCASSPQTSGGAGELFFGEGSRLTVL.

V is TRBV9 and J is TRBJ2-3; 8 positions agree with TRBD2. The CDR3 totals 15 residues. Per the germline V gene, CDR1 is SGDLS and CDR2 is YYNGEE. J gave up 2 bases and V 0 bases, and 2 bases lay outside the gene matches. CDR3 loop: CASSVAAGATDTQYF. The CDR3 DNA is TGTGCCAGCAGCGTAGCAGCGGGAGCCACAGATACGCAGTATTTT.

The chain has TRBV28 and TRBJ2-7, with a tentative D call TRBD1 (6 bases). The germline V gene has CDR1 MDHEN and CDR2 SYDVKM. The CDR3 consists of 12 residues. Trimming left V 8 bases short and J 5 bases short, with 13 bases between. The CDR3 region has the DNA TGTGCCAGCGGTACAGGGTACCACGAGCAGTACTTC. It encodes CASGTGYHEQYF.

This clone was counted once. The genes are TRBV2 and TRBJ1-4; possibly TRBD1 for D (6 bases). This CDR3 comprises 15 residues. Trimming pared 5 bases from V and 6 bases from J, leaving 16 bases between. Germline-derived CDR1 and CDR2 are SNHLY and FYNNEI. CDR3 in DNA: TGTGCCAGCAGTTTGAACCGGGGGCTGGATGAAAAACTGTTTTTT. Residues: CASSLNRGLDEKLFF.

The rearrangement links TRBV25-1 to TRBJ2-2; D not resolved. CDR1 is MGHDK, CDR2 SYGVNS, per germline. This CDR3 has 13 amino acids. V was cut by 7 bases and J by 1 base, with 7 bases left in between. The CDR3 DNA sequence: TGTGCCAGCATGGGTTGGAACACCGGGGAGCTGTTTTTT. Amino acid sequence: CASMGWNTGELFF. The whole variable domain, filled in from reference TRBV25-1 and TRBJ2-2, reads EADIYQTPRYLVIGTGKKITLECSQTMGHDKMYWYQQDPGMELHLIHYSYGVNSTEKGDLSSESTVSRIRTEHFPLTLESARPSHTSQYLCASMGWNTGELFFGEGSRLTVL.

The CDR3 DNA sequence: TGTGCCAGCAGTCCAGGCCCCTACAATGAGCAGTTCTTC. Translation: CASSPGPYNEQFF. This chain joins TRBV6-5 and TRBJ2-1; no reliable D call. This CDR3 has 13 residues. Trimming took off 5 bases at V and 2 bases at J, with 7 bases between the two ends. Germline V gene sequence: CDR1 MNHEY, CDR2 SVGAGI.

This chain links TRBV15 with TRBJ2-2; D unresolved. This CDR3 has 16 amino acids. Germline V gene lookup returns CDR1 LNHNV and CDR2 YYDKDF (reference sequence). Trimming removed 0 bases from V and 2 bases from J, with 10 bases in between. CDR3 DNA: TGTGCCACCAGCAGAGATCGGAACAGTAACACCGGGGAGCTGTTTTTT. Translated, it gives CATSRDRNSNTGELFF. Based on the CDR3 plus reference TRBV15 and TRBJ2-2, the full variable domain is DAMVIQNPRYQVTQFGKPVTLSCSQTLNHNVMYWYQQKSSQAPKLLFHYYDKDFNNEADTPDNFQSRRPNTSFCFLDIRSPGLGDTAMYLCATSRDRNSNTGELFFGEGSRLTVL.

The chain links TRBV27 to TRBJ2-3, with 8 bases fitting TRBD1. Germline V gives CDR1 MNHEY, CDR2 SMNVEV (reference sequence). The V and J ends lost 6 bases and 5 bases, in that order; junction bases with no gene match: 10. This CDR3 comprises 15 residues. The CDR3 region has the DNA TGTGCCAGCAGGCTGATCCTACAGGGGGGAGATACGCAGTATTTT. This gives the protein CASRLILQGGDTQYF.

The chain carries TRBV2 and TRBJ2-2, with D maybe TRBD2 (7 bases). CDR1 is SNHLY and CDR2 is FYNNEI in the germline V gene. This CDR3 spans 12 amino acids. V was shortened by 2 bases and J by 11 bases, with 9 bases between the two germline ends. CDR3 region: CASSERGGELFF. In DNA form, the CDR3 reads TGTGCCAGCAGTGAAAGGGGGGGCGAGCTGTTTTTT.

The gene calls are TRBV5-1 and TRBJ1-6, with 7 bases aligning to TRBD1. CDR1 is SGHRS, CDR2 YFSETQ, per germline. This CDR3 is built from 15 residues. J gave up 10 bases and V 0 bases, and 7 bases lay outside the gene matches. Here the CDR3 DNA reads TGCGCCAGCAGCTTGGGCGGGACAGATGGATCACCCCTCCACTTT. Amino acids: CASSLGGTDGSPLHF.

This chain joins TRBV7-9 and TRBJ1-2; D remains unclear. The germline gives CDR1 SEHNR, CDR2 FQNEAQ (reference sequence). Trimming removed 1 base from V and 8 bases from J, with 11 bases in between. The CDR3 spans 13 residues. CDR3 sequence: CASSLEVAVGYTF. The CDR3 DNA sequence: TGTGCCAGCAGCTTAGAGGTGGCAGTCGGCTACACCTTC.

V gene TRBV23-1 combines with J gene TRBJ1-5, with D possibly TRBD1 on 5 matching bases. TRBV23-1 is annotated as an ORF whose role is uncertain. The CDR3 is 13 residues long. V dropped 5 bases and J dropped 8 bases, with 13 bases sitting between them. CDR3 DNA: TGCGCCAGCAGTTCGCAGGGCTGGGAGCCCCAGCATTTT. Protein product: CASSSQGWEPQHF.

For the CDR3, the DNA is TGTGCCAGCAGTGACCTGACAGGGGGTGCGTATAATTCACCCCTCCACTTT. It encodes CASSDLTGGAYNSPLHF. V is TRBV2 and J is TRBJ1-6; 9 positions agree with TRBD1. This CDR3 region has 17 residues. The ends lost 3 bases at V and 4 bases at J; junction bases unmatched: 7. The germline V gene encodes CDR1 SNHLY and CDR2 FYNNEI.

V and J are TRBV11-2 and TRBJ2-1; 7 bases match TRBD2. Germline CDR1 reads SGHAT; CDR2 reads FQNNGV. This CDR3 is 14 amino acids long. J gave up 9 bases and V 1 base, and 6 bases lay outside the gene matches. The CDR3 region is CASSLGTSAGEQFF. The CDR3 region has the DNA TGTGCCAGCAGCTTAGGTACTAGCGCTGGTGAGCAGTTCTTC.

This clone was counted once. The CDR3 nucleotides are TGTGCCAGCTCACCTCCAGGAGGGCTGGATACGCAGTATTTT. Protein: CASSPPGGLDTQYF. This chain links TRBV18 with TRBJ2-3, with a tentative D call TRBD2 (6 bases). V lost 3 bases and J lost 6, with 13 bases in between. The CDR3 is 14 amino acids. The germline gives CDR1 KGHSH, CDR2 LQKENI.

The V gene is TRBV19, the J gene TRBJ1-4; the D is unclear. Per the germline V gene, CDR1 is LNHDA and CDR2 is SQIVND (reference sequence). Trimming removed 2 bases at V and 0 bases at J, with 10 bases between. The CDR3 is 16 residues long. As DNA, the CDR3 is TGTGCCAGTAGTATAACTCAGTCTGCAACTAATGAAAAACTGTTTTTT. Protein: CASSITQSATNEKLFF.

V gene TRBV7-9 combines with J gene TRBJ1-3; 7 positions match TRBD1. From germline, CDR1 is SEHNR and CDR2 FQNEAQ (reference sequence). This CDR3 has 17 residues. V trimming: 5 bases; J trimming: 0 bases; junction bases outside the gene matches: 10. For the CDR3, the DNA is TGTGCCAGCAGCACCAGACGAGGACAGGTCTCTGGAAACACCATATATTTT. This sequence encodes CASSTRRGQVSGNTIYF.

The V gene is TRBV29-1, the J gene TRBJ1-2; possible D gene TRBD1, 6 bases. Germline CDR1 reads SQVTM; CDR2 reads ANQGSEA. Trimming stripped 3 bases from V and 7 bases from J, with 9 bases between. The CDR3 is 11 residues long. CDR3 bases: TGCAGCGTTGATTTAGGGGGTGGCTACACCTTC. It yields the protein CSVDLGGGYTF.

This chain joins TRBV13 and TRBJ2-5; D gene ambiguous. This CDR3 spans 12 amino acids. Germline CDR1 reads PRHDT; CDR2 reads FYEKMQ (reference sequence). V gave up 5 bases and J gave up 6 bases, with 10 bases separating them. DNA for the CDR3: TGTGCCAGCAGCCGATCCGGAAAGACCCAGTACTTC. Residues: CASSRSGKTQYF.

CDR3: CAISEGDTEAFF. Here the CDR3 DNA reads TGTGCCATCAGTGAGGGGGACACTGAAGCTTTCTTT. The V call is TRBV10-3, the J call TRBJ1-1; no firm D call. Germline V gene lookup returns CDR1 ENHRY and CDR2 SYGVKD. The CDR3 extends over 12 amino acids. V was clipped by 2 bases and J by 3 bases, with 4 bases between them.

This clone occurred a few times. V and J are TRBV15 and TRBJ2-7; D is ambiguous. This CDR3 has 13 residues. The V gene lost 3 bases and the J gene lost 1 base, with 7 bases spanning the gap. Germline loops: CDR1 LNHNV, CDR2 YYDKDF (reference sequence). The CDR3 DNA reads TGTGCCACCAGCAGGGACCAGTCCTACGAGCAGTACTTC. Its protein product is CATSRDQSYEQYF.

Of note for this clone: Germline is not matched at one junction end, which may reflect a read error. The V call is TRBV28, the J call TRBJ2-1, with a weak D call TRBD1 (5 bases). The germline V gene has CDR1 MDHEN and CDR2 SYDVKM. The CDR3 contains 13 residues. For the CDR3, the DNA is TGTGTCAGCATCTTGAGACAGACCAATGAGCAGTTCTTC. It encodes CVSILRQTNEQFF. The full variable domain, completed using reference TRBV28 and TRBJ2-1, is DVKVTQSSRYLVKRTGEKVFLECVQDMDHENMFWYRQDPGLGLRLIYFSYDVKMKEKGDIPEGYSVSREKKERFSLILESASTNQTSMYLCVSILRQTNEQFFGPGTRLTVL.

This clone came up a few times. The chain has TRBV5-1 and TRBJ2-5; D gene unclear. The V and J ends lost 1 base and 5 bases respectively, with 3 bases between them. The CDR3 spans 11 residues. Germline V CDR1 and CDR2: SGHRS, YFSETQ. In DNA form, the CDR3 reads TGCGCCAGCAGCTTGCGGGAGACCCAGTACTTC. Its translation is CASSLRETQYF.

The J gene is TRBJ2-7, the V gene TRBV7-2, with 12 bases aligning to TRBD2. Trimming cost V 3 bases and J 1 base; bases outside gene matches: 4. Germline CDR1 reads SGHTA; CDR2 reads FQGNSA. The CDR3 length is 16 residues. The CDR3 reads CASSLTGLAGSYEQYF. The CDR3 nucleotides read TGTGCCAGCAGCTTGACCGGACTAGCGGGATCCTACGAGCAGTACTTC.

The rearrangement joins TRBV5-1 to TRBJ2-2; 7 bases line up with TRBD1. This CDR3 is built from 16 residues. With 2 bases clipped from V and 1 base from J, the junction kept 5 bases outside the gene matches. Germline V lookup: CDR1 SGHRS, CDR2 YFSETQ. This CDR3 is CASSLTGAMNTGELFF. In DNA, the CDR3 is TGCGCCAGCAGCTTAACAGGGGCTATGAACACCGGGGAGCTGTTTTTT. Full variable domain (rest looked up from reference TRBV5-1 and TRBJ2-2): KAGVTQTPRYLIKTRGQQVTLSCSPISGHRSVSWYQQTPGQGLQFLFEYFSETQRNKGNFPGRFSGRQFSNSRSEMNVSTLELGDSALYLCASSLTGAMNTGELFFGEGSRLTVL.